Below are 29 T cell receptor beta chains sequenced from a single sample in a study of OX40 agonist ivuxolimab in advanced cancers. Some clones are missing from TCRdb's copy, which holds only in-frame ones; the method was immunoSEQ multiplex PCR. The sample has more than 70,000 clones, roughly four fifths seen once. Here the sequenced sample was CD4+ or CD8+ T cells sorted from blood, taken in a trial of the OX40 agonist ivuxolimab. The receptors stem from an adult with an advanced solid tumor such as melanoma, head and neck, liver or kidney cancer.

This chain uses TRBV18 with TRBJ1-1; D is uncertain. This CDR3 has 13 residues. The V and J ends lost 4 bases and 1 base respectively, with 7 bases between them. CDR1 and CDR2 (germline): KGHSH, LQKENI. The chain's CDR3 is CASSQQSNTEAFF. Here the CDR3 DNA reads TGTGCCAGCTCACAACAATCGAACACTGAAGCTTTCTTT.

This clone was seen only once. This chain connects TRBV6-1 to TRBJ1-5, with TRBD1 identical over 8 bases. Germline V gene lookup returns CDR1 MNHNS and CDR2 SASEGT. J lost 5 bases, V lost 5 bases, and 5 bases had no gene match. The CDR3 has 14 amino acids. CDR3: CASSQGAEYQPQHF. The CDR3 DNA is TGTGCCAGCAGTCAGGGGGCGGAATATCAGCCCCAGCATTTT.

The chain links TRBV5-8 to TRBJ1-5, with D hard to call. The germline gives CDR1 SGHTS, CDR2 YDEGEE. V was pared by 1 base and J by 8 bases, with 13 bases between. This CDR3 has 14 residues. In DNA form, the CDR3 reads TGTGCCAGCAGCTTGCAAAGTACGAGGGAGCCCCAGCATTTT. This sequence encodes CASSLQSTREPQHF.

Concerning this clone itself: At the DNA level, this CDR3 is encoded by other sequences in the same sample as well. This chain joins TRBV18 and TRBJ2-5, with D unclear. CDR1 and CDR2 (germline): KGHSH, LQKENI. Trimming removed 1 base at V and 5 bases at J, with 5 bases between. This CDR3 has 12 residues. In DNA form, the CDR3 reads TGTGCCAGCTCACCACTCGAGGAGACCCAGTACTTC. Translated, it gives CASSPLEETQYF.

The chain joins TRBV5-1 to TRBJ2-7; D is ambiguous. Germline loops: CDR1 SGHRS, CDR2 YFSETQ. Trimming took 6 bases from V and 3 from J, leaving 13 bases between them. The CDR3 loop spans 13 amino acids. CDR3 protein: CASKVEHNYEQYF. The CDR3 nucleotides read TGCGCCAGCAAAGTTGAACATAACTACGAGCAGTACTTC.

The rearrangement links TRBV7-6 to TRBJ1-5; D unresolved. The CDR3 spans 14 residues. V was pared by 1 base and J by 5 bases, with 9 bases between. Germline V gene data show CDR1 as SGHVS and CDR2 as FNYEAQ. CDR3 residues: CASSLEPVDQPQHF. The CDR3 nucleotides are TGTGCCAGCAGCTTAGAGCCAGTAGATCAGCCCCAGCATTTT.

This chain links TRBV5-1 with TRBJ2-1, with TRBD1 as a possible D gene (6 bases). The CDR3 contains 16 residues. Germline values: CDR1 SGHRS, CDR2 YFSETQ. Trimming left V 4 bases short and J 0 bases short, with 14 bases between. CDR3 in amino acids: CASSLSGAYSYNEQFF. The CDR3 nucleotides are TGCGCCAGCAGCCTCTCAGGGGCCTACTCCTACAATGAGCAGTTCTTC.

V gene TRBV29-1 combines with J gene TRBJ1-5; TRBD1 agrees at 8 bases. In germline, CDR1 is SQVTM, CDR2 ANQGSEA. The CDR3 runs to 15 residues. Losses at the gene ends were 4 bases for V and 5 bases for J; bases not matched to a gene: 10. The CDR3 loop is CSVGGQGGPDQPQHF. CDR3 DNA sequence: TGCAGCGTTGGAGGACAGGGTGGGCCTGATCAGCCCCAGCATTTT.

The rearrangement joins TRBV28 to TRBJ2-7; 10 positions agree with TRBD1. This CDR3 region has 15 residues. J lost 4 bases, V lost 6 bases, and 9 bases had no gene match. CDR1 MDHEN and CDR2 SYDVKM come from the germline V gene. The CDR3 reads CASRTTGTGAYEQYF. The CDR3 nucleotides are TGTGCCAGCAGGACCACCGGGACAGGGGCTTACGAGCAGTACTTC. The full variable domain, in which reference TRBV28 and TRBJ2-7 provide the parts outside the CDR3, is DVKVTQSSRYLVKRTGEKVFLECVQDMDHENMFWYRQDPGLGLRLIYFSYDVKMKEKGDIPEGYSVSREKKERFSLILESASTNQTSMYLCASRTTGTGAYEQYFGPGTRLTVT.

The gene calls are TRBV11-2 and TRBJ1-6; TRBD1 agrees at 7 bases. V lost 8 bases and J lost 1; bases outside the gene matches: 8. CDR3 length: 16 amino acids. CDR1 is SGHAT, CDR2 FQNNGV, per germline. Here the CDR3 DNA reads TGTGCCAGCGAATCCGACAGGGCGTCCTATAATTCACCCCTCCACTTT. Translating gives CASESDRASYNSPLHF.

CDR3 amino acids: CASLDGNTDTQYF. CDR3 DNA: TGTGCCAGCCTGGACGGGAACACAGATACGCAGTATTTT. The chain recombines TRBV6-1 with TRBJ2-3; the D gene is possibly TRBD2 (5 bases). Per the germline V gene, CDR1 is MNHNS and CDR2 is SASEGT. Trimming took 8 bases from V and 2 from J, leaving 11 bases between them. This CDR3 spans 13 amino acids.

The CDR3 DNA is TGTGCCAGCAGCCCGGGACTAGCGGGAGTTAGAAATGAGCAGTTCTTC. Translating gives CASSPGLAGVRNEQFF. This chain uses TRBV7-8 with TRBJ2-1; TRBD2 aligns across 14 bases. CDR1 and CDR2 (germline): SGHVS, FQNEAQ. CDR3 length: 16 residues. V shed 5 bases and J 7 bases; nucleotides not matched to a gene: 7.

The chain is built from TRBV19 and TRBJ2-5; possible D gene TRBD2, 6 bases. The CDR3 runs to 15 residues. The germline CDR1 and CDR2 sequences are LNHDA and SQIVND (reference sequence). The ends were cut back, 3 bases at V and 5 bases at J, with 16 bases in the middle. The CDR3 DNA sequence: TGTGCCAGTAGTATTGGGACTTCCAGATCGGAGACCCAGTACTTC. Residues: CASSIGTSRSETQYF.

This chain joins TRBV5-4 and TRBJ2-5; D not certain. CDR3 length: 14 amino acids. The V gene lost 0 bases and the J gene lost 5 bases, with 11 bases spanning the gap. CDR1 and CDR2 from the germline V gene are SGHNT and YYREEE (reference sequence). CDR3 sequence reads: CASSLVADRETQYF. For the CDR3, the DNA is TGTGCCAGCAGCTTGGTGGCGGATCGGGAGACCCAGTACTTC.

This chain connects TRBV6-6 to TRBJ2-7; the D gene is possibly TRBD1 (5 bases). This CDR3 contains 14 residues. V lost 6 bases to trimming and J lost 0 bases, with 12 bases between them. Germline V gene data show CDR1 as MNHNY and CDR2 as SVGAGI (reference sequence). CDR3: CASRDMLSSYEQYF. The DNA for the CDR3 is TGTGCCAGCAGGGACATGTTAAGCTCCTACGAGCAGTACTTC.

Written as DNA, the CDR3 is TGTGCCAGTAGGTCTAGCGCAGTCACAGATACGCAGTATTTT. It yields the protein CASRSSAVTDTQYF. The rearrangement joins TRBV19 to TRBJ2-3; perhaps TRBD2 as D (6 bases). In germline, CDR1 is LNHDA, CDR2 SQIVND (reference sequence). The CDR3 extends over 14 amino acids. The V end was cut by 6 bases, the J end by 2 bases, with 12 bases between.

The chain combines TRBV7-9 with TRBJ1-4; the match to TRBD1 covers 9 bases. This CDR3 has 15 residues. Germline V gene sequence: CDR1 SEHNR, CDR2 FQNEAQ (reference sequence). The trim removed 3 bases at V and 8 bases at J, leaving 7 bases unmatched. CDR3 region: CASSFGGQGYEKLFF. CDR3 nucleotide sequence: TGTGCCAGCAGCTTTGGGGGACAGGGTTACGAAAAACTGTTTTTT. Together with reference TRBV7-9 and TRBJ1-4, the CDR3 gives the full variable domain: DTGVSQNPRHKITKRGQNVTFRCDPISEHNRLYWYRQTLGQGPEFLTYFQNEAQLEKSRLLSDRFSAERPKGSFSTLEIQRTEQGDSAMYLCASSFGGQGYEKLFFGSGTQLSVL.

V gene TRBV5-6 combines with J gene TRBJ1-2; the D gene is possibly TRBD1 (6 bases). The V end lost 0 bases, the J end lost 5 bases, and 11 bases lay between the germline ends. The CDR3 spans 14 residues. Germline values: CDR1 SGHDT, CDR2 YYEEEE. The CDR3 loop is CASSLVRTEYGYTF. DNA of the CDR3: TGTGCCAGCAGCTTGGTTCGGACAGAGTATGGCTACACCTTC.

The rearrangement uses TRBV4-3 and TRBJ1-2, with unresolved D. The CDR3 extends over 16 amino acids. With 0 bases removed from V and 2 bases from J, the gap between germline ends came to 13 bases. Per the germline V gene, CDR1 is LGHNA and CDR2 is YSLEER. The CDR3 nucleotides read TGCGCCAGCAGCCAAGATCGAAGGCTCAGCAACTATGGCTACACCTTC. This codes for CASSQDRRLSNYGYTF.

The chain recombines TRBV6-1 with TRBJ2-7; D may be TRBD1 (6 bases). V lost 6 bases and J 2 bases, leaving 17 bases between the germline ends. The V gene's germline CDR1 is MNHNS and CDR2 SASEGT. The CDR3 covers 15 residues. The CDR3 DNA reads TGTGCCAGCAGGGAATACGACAGGTCGCCCTACGAGCAGTACTTC. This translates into CASREYDRSPYEQYF.

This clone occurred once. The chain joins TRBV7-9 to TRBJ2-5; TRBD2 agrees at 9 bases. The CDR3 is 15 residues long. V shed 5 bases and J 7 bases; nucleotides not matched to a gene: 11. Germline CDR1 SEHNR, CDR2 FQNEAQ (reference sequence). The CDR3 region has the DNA TGTGCCAGCAGCCGTCGCGCTCGGGGACTAGCGACCCAGTACTTC. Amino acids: CASSRRARGLATQYF. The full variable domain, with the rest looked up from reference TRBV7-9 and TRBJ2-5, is DTGVSQNPRHKITKRGQNVTFRCDPISEHNRLYWYRQTLGQGPEFLTYFQNEAQLEKSRLLSDRFSAERPKGSFSTLEIQRTEQGDSAMYLCASSRRARGLATQYFGPGTRLLVL.

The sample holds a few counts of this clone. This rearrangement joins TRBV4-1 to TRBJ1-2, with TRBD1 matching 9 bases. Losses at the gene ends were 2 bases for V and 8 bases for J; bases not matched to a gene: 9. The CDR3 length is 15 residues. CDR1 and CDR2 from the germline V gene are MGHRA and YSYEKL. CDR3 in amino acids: CASSQSLQGAGGYTF. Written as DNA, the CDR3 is TGCGCCAGCAGCCAATCTTTACAGGGGGCGGGAGGCTACACCTTC.

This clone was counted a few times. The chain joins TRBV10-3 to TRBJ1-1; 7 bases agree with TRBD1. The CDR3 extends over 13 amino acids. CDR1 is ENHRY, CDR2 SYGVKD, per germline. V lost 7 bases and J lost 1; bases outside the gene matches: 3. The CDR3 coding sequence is TGTGCCATCACCCGGGACAGGAACACTGAAGCTTTCTTT. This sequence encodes CAITRDRNTEAFF.

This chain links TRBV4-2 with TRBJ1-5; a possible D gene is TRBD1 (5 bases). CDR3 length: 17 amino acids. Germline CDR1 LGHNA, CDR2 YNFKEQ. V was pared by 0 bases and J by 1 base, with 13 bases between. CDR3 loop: CASSQEKGAGSNQPQHF. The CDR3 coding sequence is TGTGCCAGCAGCCAAGAAAAAGGGGCAGGGAGCAATCAGCCCCAGCATTTT.

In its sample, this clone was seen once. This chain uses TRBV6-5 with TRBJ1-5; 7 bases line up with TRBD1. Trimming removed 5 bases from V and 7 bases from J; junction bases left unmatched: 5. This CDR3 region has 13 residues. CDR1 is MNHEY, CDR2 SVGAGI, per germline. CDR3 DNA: TGTGCCAGCAGTGACCGGGACAGACAGCCCCAGCATTTT. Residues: CASSDRDRQPQHF.

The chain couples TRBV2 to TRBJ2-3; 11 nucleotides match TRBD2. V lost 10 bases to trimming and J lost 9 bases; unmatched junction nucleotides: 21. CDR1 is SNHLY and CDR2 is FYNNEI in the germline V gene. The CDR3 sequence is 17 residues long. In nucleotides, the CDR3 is TGTGCCACCTCCGGGACTAGCGGAAGAGGGCGATCCCAAACGCAGTATTTT. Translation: CATSGTSGRGRSQTQYF.

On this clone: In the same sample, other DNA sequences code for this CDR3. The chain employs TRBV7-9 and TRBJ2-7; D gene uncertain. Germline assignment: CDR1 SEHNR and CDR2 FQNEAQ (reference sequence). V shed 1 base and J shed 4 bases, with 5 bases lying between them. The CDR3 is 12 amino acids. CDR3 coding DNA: TGTGCCAGCAGCTTAGGCTTTTACGAGCAGTACTTC. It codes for CASSLGFYEQYF. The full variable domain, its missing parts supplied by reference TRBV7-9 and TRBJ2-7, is DTGVSQNPRHKITKRGQNVTFRCDPISEHNRLYWYRQTLGQGPEFLTYFQNEAQLEKSRLLSDRFSAERPKGSFSTLEIQRTEQGDSAMYLCASSLGFYEQYFGPGTRLTVT.

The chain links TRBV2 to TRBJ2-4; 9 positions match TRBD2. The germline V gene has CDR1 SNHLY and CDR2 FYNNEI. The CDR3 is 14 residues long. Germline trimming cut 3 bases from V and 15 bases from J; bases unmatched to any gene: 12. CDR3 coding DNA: TGTGCCAGCAGTGACTTGCGGGAGGGTTTTAGTTTGTACTTC. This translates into CASSDLREGFSLYF.

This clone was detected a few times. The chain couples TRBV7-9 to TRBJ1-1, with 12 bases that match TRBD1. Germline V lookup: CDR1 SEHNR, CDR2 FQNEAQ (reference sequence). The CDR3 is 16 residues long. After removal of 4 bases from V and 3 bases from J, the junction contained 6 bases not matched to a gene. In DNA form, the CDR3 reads TGTGCCAGCAGCTCGGGACAGGGGGCATGGGACACTGAAGCTTTCTTT. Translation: CASSSGQGAWDTEAFF.